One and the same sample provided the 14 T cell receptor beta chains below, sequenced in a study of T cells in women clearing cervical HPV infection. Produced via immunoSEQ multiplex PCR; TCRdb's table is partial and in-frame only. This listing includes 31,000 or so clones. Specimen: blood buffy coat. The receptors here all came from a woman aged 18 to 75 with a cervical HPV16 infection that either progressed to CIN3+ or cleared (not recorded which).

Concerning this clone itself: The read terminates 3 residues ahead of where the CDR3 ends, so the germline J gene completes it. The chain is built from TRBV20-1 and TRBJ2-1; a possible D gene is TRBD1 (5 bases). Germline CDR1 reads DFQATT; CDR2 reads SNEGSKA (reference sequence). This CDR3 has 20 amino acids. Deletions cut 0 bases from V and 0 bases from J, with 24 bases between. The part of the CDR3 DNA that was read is TGCAGTGCTAGAGATCGGGTTCAGGGTTTGGTTTACAGCTCCTACAATGAG. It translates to CSARDRVQGLVYSSYNE. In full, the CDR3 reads CSARDRVQGLVYSSYNEQFF.

The CDR3 here is CSATVGQIQTFSYEQYF. CDR3 DNA (partial): TGCAGTGCAACGGTGGGACAGATACAAACCTTTTCCTACGAG. V usage is TRBV20-1 and J usage is TRBJ2-7; 7 bases map to TRBD1. The read falls 3 residues short of the CDR3 end, and the missing part is taken from the germline J gene. Germline CDR1 DFQATT, CDR2 SNEGSKA (reference sequence). V lost 6 bases to trimming and J lost 1 base; unmatched junction nucleotides: 18. The CDR3 runs to 17 residues.

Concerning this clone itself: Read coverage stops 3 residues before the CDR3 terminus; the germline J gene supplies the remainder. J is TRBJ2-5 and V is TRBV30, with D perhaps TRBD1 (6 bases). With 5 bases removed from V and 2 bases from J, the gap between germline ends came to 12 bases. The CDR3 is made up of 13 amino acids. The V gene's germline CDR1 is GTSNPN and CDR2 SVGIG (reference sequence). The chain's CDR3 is CAWLGQKQETQYF. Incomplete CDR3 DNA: TGTGCCTGGCTCGGACAGAAGCAAGAGACC.

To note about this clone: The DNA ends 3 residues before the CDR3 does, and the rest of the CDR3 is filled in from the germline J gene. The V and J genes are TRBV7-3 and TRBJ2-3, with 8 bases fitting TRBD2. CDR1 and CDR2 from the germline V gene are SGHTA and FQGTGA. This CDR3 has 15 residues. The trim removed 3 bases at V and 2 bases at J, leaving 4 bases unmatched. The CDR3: CASSFYGGDTDTQYF. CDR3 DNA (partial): TGTGCCAGCAGCTTTTACGGGGGGGACACAGATACG. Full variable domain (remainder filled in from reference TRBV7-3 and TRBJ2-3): GAGVSQTPSNKVTEKGKYVELRCDPISGHTALYWYRQSLGQGPEFLIYFQGTGAADDSGLPNDRFFAVRPEGSVSTLKIQRTERGDSAVYLCASSFYGGDTDTQYFGPGTRLTVL.

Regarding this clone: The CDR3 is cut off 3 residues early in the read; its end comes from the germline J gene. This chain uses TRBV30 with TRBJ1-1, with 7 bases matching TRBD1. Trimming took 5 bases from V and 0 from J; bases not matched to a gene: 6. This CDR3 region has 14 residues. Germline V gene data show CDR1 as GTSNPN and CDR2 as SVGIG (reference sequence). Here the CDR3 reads CAWELGQLNTEAFF. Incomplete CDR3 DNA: TGTGCCTGGGAACTGGGACAGCTGAACACTGAA.

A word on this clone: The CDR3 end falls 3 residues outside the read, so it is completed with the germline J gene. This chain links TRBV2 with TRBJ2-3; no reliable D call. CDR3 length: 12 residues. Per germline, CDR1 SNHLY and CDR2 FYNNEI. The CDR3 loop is CASRQSTESQYF. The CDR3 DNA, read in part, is TGTGCCAGCAGGCAAAGCACAGAGTCG.

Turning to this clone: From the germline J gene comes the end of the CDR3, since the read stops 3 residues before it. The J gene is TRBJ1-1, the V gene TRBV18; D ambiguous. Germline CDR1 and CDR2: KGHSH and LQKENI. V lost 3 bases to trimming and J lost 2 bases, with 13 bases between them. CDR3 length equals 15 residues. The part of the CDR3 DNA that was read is TGTGCCAGCTCACCGTTTGGCGGCGAAAACACTGAA. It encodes CASSPFGGENTE. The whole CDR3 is CASSPFGGENTEAFF.

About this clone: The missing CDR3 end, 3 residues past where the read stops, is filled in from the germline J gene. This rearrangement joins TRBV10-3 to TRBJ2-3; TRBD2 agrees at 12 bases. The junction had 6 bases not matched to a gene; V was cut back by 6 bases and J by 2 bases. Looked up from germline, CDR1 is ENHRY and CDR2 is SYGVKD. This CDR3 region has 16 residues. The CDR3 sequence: CAISSGTSGPTDTQYF. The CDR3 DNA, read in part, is TGTGCCATCAGCTCCGGGACTAGCGGGCCCACAGATACG.

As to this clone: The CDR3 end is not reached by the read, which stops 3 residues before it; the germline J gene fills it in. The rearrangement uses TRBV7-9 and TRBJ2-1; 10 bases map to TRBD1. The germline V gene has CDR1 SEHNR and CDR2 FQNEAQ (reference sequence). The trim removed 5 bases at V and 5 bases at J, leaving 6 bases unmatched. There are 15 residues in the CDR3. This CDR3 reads CASSPRTGGNNEQFF. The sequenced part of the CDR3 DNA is TGTGCCAGCAGCCCAAGGACAGGGGGAAACAATGAG.

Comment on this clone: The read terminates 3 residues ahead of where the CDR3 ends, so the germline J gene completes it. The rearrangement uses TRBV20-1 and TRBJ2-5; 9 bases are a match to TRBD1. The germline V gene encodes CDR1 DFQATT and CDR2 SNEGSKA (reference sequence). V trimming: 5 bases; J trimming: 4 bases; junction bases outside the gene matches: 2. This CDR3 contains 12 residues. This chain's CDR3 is CSAGQGRETQYF. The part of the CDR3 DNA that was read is TGCAGTGCTGGACAGGGGCGAGAGACC.

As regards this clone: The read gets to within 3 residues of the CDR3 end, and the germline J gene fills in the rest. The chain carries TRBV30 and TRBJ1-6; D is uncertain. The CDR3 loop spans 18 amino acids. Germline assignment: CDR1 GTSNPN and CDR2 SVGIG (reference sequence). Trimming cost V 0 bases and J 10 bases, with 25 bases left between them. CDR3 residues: CAWSVSLFVRAERSPLHF. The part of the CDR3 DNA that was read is TGTGCCTGGAGTGTATCGCTCTTTGTGAGGGCGGAGCGGTCACCC. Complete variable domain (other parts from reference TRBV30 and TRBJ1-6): SQTIHQWPATLVQPVGSPLSLECTVEGTSNPNLYWYRQAAGRGLQLLFYSVGIGQISSEVPQNLSASRPQDRQFILSSKKLLLSDSGFYLCAWSVSLFVRAERSPLHFGNGTRLTVT.

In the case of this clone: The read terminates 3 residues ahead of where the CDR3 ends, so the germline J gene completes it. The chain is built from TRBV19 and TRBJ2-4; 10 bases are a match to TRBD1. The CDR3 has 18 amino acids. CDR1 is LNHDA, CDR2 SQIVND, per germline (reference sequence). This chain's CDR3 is CATTHQDRGLQDYHGQYF. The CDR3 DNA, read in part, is TGTGCCACCACACACCAGGACAGGGGGTTACAAGATTACCATGGT.

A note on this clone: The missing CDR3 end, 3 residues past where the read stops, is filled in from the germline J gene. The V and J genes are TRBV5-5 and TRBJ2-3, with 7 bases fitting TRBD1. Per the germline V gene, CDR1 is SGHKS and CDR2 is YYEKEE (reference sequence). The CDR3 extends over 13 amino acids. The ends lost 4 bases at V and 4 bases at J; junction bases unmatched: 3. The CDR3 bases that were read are TGTGCCAGCAGCATCGACAGGGCAGATACG. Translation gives CASSIDRADT. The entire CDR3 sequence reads CASSIDRADTQYF.

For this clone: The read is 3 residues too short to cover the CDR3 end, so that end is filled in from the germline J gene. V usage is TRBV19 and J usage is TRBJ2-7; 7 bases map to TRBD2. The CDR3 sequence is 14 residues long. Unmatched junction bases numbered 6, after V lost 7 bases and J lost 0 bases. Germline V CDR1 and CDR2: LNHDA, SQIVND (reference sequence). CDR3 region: CASTPASGSYEQYF. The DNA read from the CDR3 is TGTGCCAGTACCCCCGCTAGCGGCTCCTACGAG.